What follows are 20 T cell receptor beta chains derived from one specimen sequenced in a study of cytomegalovirus exposure and HLA in healthy donors. The PCR was carried out with 60 Vbeta primers and 13 Jbeta primers. Sequencing was performed with immunoSEQ multiplex PCR; in TCRdb, only in-frame clones are kept and a portion is missing. The data contain 120,000 to 150,000 clones, more than 75% of them singletons. The specimen was PBMCs. The receptors here all came from a man in his late teens or twenties in good health and CMV-seronegative.

The rearrangement links TRBV29-1 to TRBJ1-5; possible D gene TRBD1, 5 bases. Germline V CDR1 and CDR2: SQVTM, ANQGSEA. This CDR3 is built from 14 residues. V lost 7 bases and J lost 6, with 19 bases in between. In nucleotides, the CDR3 is TGCAGCGCGGCACTTCAGGGTTTGGGTCAGCCCCAGCATTTT. Encoded protein: CSAALQGLGQPQHF. Full variable domain (outside the CDR3, taken from reference TRBV29-1 and TRBJ1-5): SAVISQKPSRDICQRGTSLTIQCQVDSQVTMMFWYRQQPGQSLTLIATANQGSEATYESGFVIDKFPISRPNLTFSTLTVSNMSPEDSSIYLCSAALQGLGQPQHFGDGTRLSIL.

The chain joins TRBV9 to TRBJ1-2; tentatively, D is TRBD1 (6 bases). Germline V gives CDR1 SGDLS, CDR2 YYNGEE. Trimming shortened V by 2 bases and J by 5 bases, and 13 bases separated the two germline ends. CDR3 length equals 14 residues. The CDR3 loop is CASSVWDTEYGYTF. The CDR3, as DNA: TGTGCCAGCAGCGTTTGGGACACGGAGTATGGCTACACCTTC.

The chain has TRBV2 and TRBJ2-1; 10 bases match TRBD1. The germline V gene has CDR1 SNHLY and CDR2 FYNNEI. The CDR3 extends over 15 amino acids. V shed 4 bases, J shed 7 bases, and the junction held 7 bases outside the gene matches. CDR3 sequence: CASSVRTGGFNEQFF. DNA for the CDR3: TGTGCCAGCAGTGTGCGGACAGGGGGTTTTAATGAGCAGTTCTTC.

The rearrangement joins TRBV27 to TRBJ2-1; 9 bases are shared with TRBD2. The CDR3 has 18 amino acids. V lost 0 bases, J lost 10 bases, and 16 bases stayed unmatched. CDR1 and CDR2 from the germline V gene are MNHEY and SMNVEV (reference sequence). The CDR3, as DNA: TGTGCCAGCAGTTTATCGCCCCTCCCTCCTAGCGGGGCGGGCGAGCAGTTCTTC. Its protein is CASSLSPLPPSGAGEQFF.

The chain couples TRBV4-2 to TRBJ2-2; 7 nucleotides line up with TRBD1. V shed 3 bases and J 6 bases; nucleotides not matched to a gene: 4. This CDR3 is built from 14 residues. Germline V gene data show CDR1 as LGHNA and CDR2 as YNFKEQ. The CDR3 nucleotides read TGTGCCAGCAGCCAGGACAGGCTCTCCGGGGAGCTGTTTTTT. Translated: CASSQDRLSGELFF.

This chain connects TRBV7-8 to TRBJ2-1, with 10 nucleotides matching TRBD1. J gave up 2 bases and V 1 base, and 2 bases lay outside the gene matches. CDR1 is SGHVS and CDR2 is FQNEAQ in the germline V gene. The CDR3 totals 16 residues. CDR3 DNA sequence: TGTGCCAGCAGCTTAGGGACAGGGGGAACCTACAATGAGCAGTTCTTC. It specifies CASSLGTGGTYNEQFF.

This sequence joins TRBV10-3 and TRBJ1-2; D ambiguous. The CDR3 is 14 amino acids. The V end was cut by 2 bases, the J end by 7 bases, with 14 bases between. CDR1 and CDR2 (germline): ENHRY, SYGVKD. The CDR3 bases are TGTGCCATCAGTGAGAACAATGCCCTCCTTGGCTACACCTTC. It is translated as CAISENNALLGYTF.

The rearrangement uses TRBV29-1 and TRBJ1-2; 10 bases agree with TRBD1. Germline loops: CDR1 SQVTM, CDR2 ANQGSEA. With V trimmed by 1 base and J by 2 bases, 1 base remained unmatched. This CDR3 has 14 residues. The CDR3: CSVEGGQGNYGYTF. DNA for the CDR3: TGCAGCGTTGAAGGGGGACAGGGGAACTATGGCTACACCTTC.

This clone appeared a few times. The chain recombines TRBV5-1 with TRBJ2-4; a possible D gene is TRBD1 (5 bases). Germline V gene lookup returns CDR1 SGHRS and CDR2 YFSETQ. The CDR3 runs 15 residues. Trimming pared 9 bases from V and 3 bases from J, leaving 19 bases between. Here the CDR3 DNA reads TGCGCCACCCCGCCCAACAGGTCTGGCAAAAACATTCAGTACTTC. Its protein product is CATPPNRSGKNIQYF.

The gene calls are TRBV28 and TRBJ1-6; D remains ambiguous. V gave up 5 bases and J gave up 6 bases, with 5 bases separating them. CDR1 is MDHEN and CDR2 is SYDVKM in the germline V gene. The CDR3 totals 12 residues. CDR3 in amino acids: CASSVSNSPLHF. CDR3 sequence (DNA): TGTGCCAGCAGTGTCAGTAATTCACCCCTCCACTTT.

V usage is TRBV28 and J usage is TRBJ2-7; TRBD1 agrees at 8 bases. V was pared by 5 bases and J by 4 bases, with 13 bases of the junction left unmatched. This CDR3 contains 16 residues. Germline CDR1 is MDHEN and CDR2 is SYDVKM. CDR3 in amino acids: CASSTWTGSGIYEQYF. Written as DNA, the CDR3 is TGTGCCAGCAGTACCTGGACAGGGAGTGGGATATACGAGCAGTACTTC.

This chain uses TRBV29-1 with TRBJ2-7; TRBD2 agrees at 10 bases. V gave up 1 base and J gave up 1 base; unmatched junction bases: 4. Germline loops: CDR1 SQVTM, CDR2 ANQGSEA. CDR3 size: 15 residues. The CDR3, as DNA: TGCAGCGTTGAAGGGGCTAGCGGGGGTTCCTACGAGCAGTACTTC. Translated: CSVEGASGGSYEQYF.

This chain links TRBV19 with TRBJ2-3, with no clear D. Trimming left V 5 bases short and J 2 bases short, with 8 bases between. This CDR3 has 13 residues. Germline V gene lookup returns CDR1 LNHDA and CDR2 SQIVND (reference sequence). CDR3 bases: TGTGCCAGTAGTTCGTTCTACACAGATACGCAGTATTTT. Protein product: CASSSFYTDTQYF.

This chain uses TRBV5-1 with TRBJ1-2; TRBD1 agrees at 7 bases. After removal of 4 bases from V and 4 bases from J, the junction contained 10 bases not matched to a gene. Germline assignment: CDR1 SGHRS and CDR2 YFSETQ. The CDR3 is 15 amino acids. The CDR3 region is CASSPTTGLLYGYTF. In nucleotides, the CDR3 is TGCGCCAGCAGCCCGACGACAGGGCTTCTCTATGGCTACACCTTC.

This sequence joins TRBV11-3 and TRBJ1-1, with 10 positions matching TRBD1. Germline values: CDR1 SGHNT, CDR2 YENEEA. The trim removed 6 bases at V and 6 bases at J, leaving 7 bases unmatched. The CDR3 loop spans 14 amino acids. CDR3 coding DNA: TGTGCCAGCAGTCACCGGGACAGGGGCCCTGAAGCTTTCTTT. Amino acid sequence: CASSHRDRGPEAFF.

The V gene is TRBV19, the J gene TRBJ2-3; tentative D call: TRBD1 (5 bases). Trimming stripped 2 bases from V and 2 bases from J, with 14 bases between. Germline loops: CDR1 LNHDA, CDR2 SQIVND (reference sequence). This CDR3 spans 16 amino acids. The CDR3 is CASSIFSDRHTDTQYF. In DNA, the CDR3 is TGTGCCAGTAGTATATTTTCTGACAGACACACAGATACGCAGTATTTT.

This rearrangement joins TRBV2 to TRBJ1-3; a weak D match, TRBD1 (5 bases). The CDR3 has 15 amino acids. Germline CDR1 reads SNHLY; CDR2 reads FYNNEI. Trimming removed 5 bases from V and 0 bases from J, with 11 bases in between. This chain's CDR3 is CASSLGVYSGNTIYF. The CDR3 DNA follows: TGTGCCAGCAGTCTAGGGGTATACTCTGGAAACACCATATATTTT.

The genes are TRBV7-9 and TRBJ2-7; TRBD1 matches 7 bases. This CDR3 is 15 amino acids long. Trimming at V came to 5 bases and at J to 2 bases, leaving 9 bases not matched to a gene. From germline, CDR1 is SEHNR and CDR2 FQNEAQ (reference sequence). The CDR3 spells CASSGTGTATYEQYF. CDR3 coding DNA: TGTGCCAGCAGCGGCACCGGGACAGCTACCTACGAGCAGTACTTC.

This chain uses TRBV27 with TRBJ2-7; possibly TRBD1 for D (6 bases). V dropped 7 bases and J dropped 3 bases, with 10 bases sitting between them. There are 12 residues in the CDR3. Germline CDR1 and CDR2: MNHEY and SMNVEV (reference sequence). The CDR3 here is CASKDRYYEQYF. As DNA, the CDR3 is TGTGCCAGCAAAGACAGGTACTACGAGCAGTACTTC.

This clone was counted only a few times. The chain employs TRBV7-3 and TRBJ2-3; TRBD1 agrees at 7 bases. V trimming: 6 bases; J trimming: 6 bases; junction bases outside the gene matches: 12. This CDR3 has 15 amino acids. The germline V gene has CDR1 SGHTA and CDR2 FQGTGA. In nucleotides, the CDR3 is TGTGCCAGCAGTCCCGGACAGGTAGGAATGGATACGCAGTATTTT. This codes for CASSPGQVGMDTQYF.